One sample yielded the 27 T cell receptor beta chains listed below, sequenced in a study of OX40 agonist ivuxolimab in advanced cancers. Sequenced by immunoSEQ multiplex PCR; TCRdb stores in-frame clones only, minus some. Among about 80,000 clones listed, around 89% were seen once. This sample comprised CD4+ or CD8+ T cells sorted from blood, obtained in a trial of the OX40 agonist ivuxolimab. These receptors originate from an adult with an advanced solid tumor such as melanoma, head and neck, liver or kidney cancer.

Here the CDR3 DNA reads TGTGCCAGCACCTCGGGGGCGGCTGAGCAGTTCTTC. Its protein is CASTSGAAEQFF. V usage is TRBV11-2 and J usage is TRBJ2-1; D possibly uses TRBD1 or TRBD2 (6 bases each). Germline values: CDR1 SGHAT, CDR2 FQNNGV. There are 12 residues in the CDR3. Trimming shortened V by 7 bases and J by 9 bases, and 13 bases separated the two germline ends. Drawing the rest from reference TRBV11-2 and TRBJ2-1, the complete variable domain is EAGVAQSPRYKIIEKRQSVAFWCNPISGHATLYWYQQILGQGPKLLIQFQNNGVVDDSQLPKDRFSAERLKGVDSTLKIQPAKLEDSAVYLCASTSGAAEQFFGPGTRLTVL.

V gene TRBV27 combines with J gene TRBJ2-3; TRBD2 is a possible D gene (5 bases). Trimming left V 3 bases short and J 0 bases short, with 13 bases between. The CDR3 has 16 residues. In germline, CDR1 is MNHEY, CDR2 SMNVEV (reference sequence). The CDR3 is CASSFGQRRSTDTQYF. Here the CDR3 DNA reads TGTGCCAGCAGTTTCGGTCAGCGGAGGAGCACAGATACGCAGTATTTT.

The chain has TRBV11-3 and TRBJ2-6; 7 bases align to TRBD1. CDR3 length: 15 residues. The germline V gene has CDR1 SGHNT and CDR2 YENEEA. V trimming: 5 bases; J trimming: 2 bases; junction bases outside the gene matches: 3. The CDR3 here is CASSKTGTGANVLTF. As DNA, the CDR3 is TGTGCCAGCAGCAAGACAGGGACTGGGGCCAACGTCCTGACTTTC. Supplemented by reference TRBV11-3 and TRBJ2-6, the full variable domain reads EAGVVQSPRYKIIEKKQPVAFWCNPISGHNTLYWYLQNLGQGPELLIRYENEEAVDDSQLPKDRFSAERLKGVDSTLKIQPAELGDSAVYLCASSKTGTGANVLTFGAGSRLTVL.

The rearrangement links TRBV7-3 to TRBJ2-2, with D possibly being TRBD1 (6 bases). Trimming cost V 4 bases and J 1 base, with 13 bases left between them. Germline V lookup: CDR1 SGHTA, CDR2 FQGTGA. CDR3 size: 16 residues. CDR3 in DNA: TGTGCCAGCAGCTCCGGCCGGGGACAGAACACCGGGGAGCTGTTTTTT. Its protein product is CASSSGRGQNTGELFF.

V and J are TRBV7-2 and TRBJ2-5, with D uncertain. Germline assignment: CDR1 SGHTA and CDR2 FQGNSA. CDR3 length: 12 amino acids. V lost 3 bases, J lost 4 bases, and 6 bases lay in between. The CDR3: CASSFIRETQYF. Written as DNA, the CDR3 is TGTGCCAGCAGCTTCATTAGAGAGACCCAGTACTTC.

As concerns this clone: At one boundary the junction diverges from the germline segment, which might be a read error. The rearrangement links TRBV7-3 to TRBJ1-2; D remains unclear. CDR3 size: 14 residues. Germline CDR1 is SGHTA and CDR2 is FQGTGA. CDR3 loop: CASSQEKGYDGYTF. CDR3 nucleotides: TGCGCCAGCAGCCAAGAGAAAGGGTACGATGGCTACACCTTC.

The rearrangement joins TRBV10-3 to TRBJ1-2; 12 nucleotides line up with TRBD1. V trimming: 6 bases; J trimming: 7 bases; junction bases outside the gene matches: 15. The CDR3 sequence is 17 residues long. The germline V gene encodes CDR1 ENHRY and CDR2 SYGVKD. CDR3 coding DNA: TGTGCCATCAGCCAGACCTCGACGGGACAGGGGGCGGTTGGCTACACCTTC. Translation: CAISQTSTGQGAVGYTF.

This chain connects TRBV5-1 to TRBJ2-3; tentative D call: TRBD2 (5 bases). Germline values: CDR1 SGHRS, CDR2 YFSETQ. Trimming took 0 bases from V and 4 from J, leaving 12 bases between them. The CDR3 covers 15 residues. In nucleotides, the CDR3 is TGCGCCAGCAGCTTGGCTCCATCCGGGGCAGATACGCAGTATTTT. This translates into CASSLAPSGADTQYF.

The chain has TRBV14 and TRBJ1-1, with TRBD1 matching over 9 bases. J was trimmed by 8 bases and V by 6 bases; bases with no gene match: 10. There are 14 residues in the CDR3. Germline CDR1 and CDR2: SGHDN and FVKESK. The CDR3 DNA reads as TGTGCCAGCAGTCTGGGGACAGGGTTCATCGAAGCTTTCTTT. Translation: CASSLGTGFIEAFF.

The V and J genes are TRBV6-5 and TRBJ1-3, with D uncertain. Trimming took 8 bases from V and 0 from J, leaving 5 bases between them. The germline V gene encodes CDR1 MNHEY and CDR2 SVGAGI. The length of the CDR3 is 12 residues. CDR3 protein: CASGSSGNTIYF. The CDR3 bases are TGTGCCAGCGGATCCTCTGGAAACACCATATATTTT.

The chain links TRBV6-6 to TRBJ1-5, with TRBD1 matching over 7 bases. Germline V gene sequence: CDR1 MNHNY, CDR2 SVGAGI (reference sequence). This CDR3 comprises 16 residues. The junction had 16 bases not matched to a gene; V was cut back by 5 bases and J by 9 bases. This CDR3 is CASSPRAGTDIRPQHF. The CDR3 DNA reads as TGTGCCAGCAGTCCGCGAGCCGGGACAGACATTCGGCCCCAGCATTTT.

The V call is TRBV20-1, the J call TRBJ1-5; D is ambiguous. The V gene's germline CDR1 is DFQATT and CDR2 SNEGSKA (reference sequence). With 5 bases removed from V and 11 bases from J, the gap between germline ends came to 13 bases. There are 11 residues in the CDR3. CDR3 nucleotide sequence: TGCAGTGCTCCGACCCCTAGGGCCCAGCATTTT. This sequence encodes CSAPTPRAQHF.

This clone appeared once. The chain carries TRBV2 and TRBJ1-2; D remains ambiguous. Trimming removed 4 bases from V and 6 bases from J, with 12 bases in between. Per germline, CDR1 SNHLY and CDR2 FYNNEI. The CDR3 has 13 amino acids. As DNA, the CDR3 is TGTGCCAGCAGTGCGGTGAGGTCGAATGGCTACACCTTC. It encodes CASSAVRSNGYTF.

The genes are TRBV7-6 and TRBJ2-7; D is possibly TRBD1 (9 bases). Germline V gene lookup returns CDR1 SGHVS and CDR2 FNYEAQ. This CDR3 contains 19 residues. Trimming stripped 3 bases from V and 3 bases from J, with 27 bases between. The CDR3 reads CASSFSGTGTSGGVYEQYF. CDR3 nucleotide sequence: TGTGCCAGCAGCTTTTCCGGGACAGGGACTAGTGGGGGGGTCTACGAGCAGTACTTC.

This clone was counted a single time. This chain joins TRBV5-1 and TRBJ2-1; D uncertain. The length of the CDR3 is 16 residues. Germline lookup yields CDR1 SGHRS and CDR2 YFSETQ. The V and J ends lost 0 bases and 5 bases respectively, with 15 bases between them. CDR3 residues: CASSLAPGQSHNEQFF. The CDR3 nucleotides read TGCGCCAGCAGCTTGGCCCCCGGGCAGTCCCACAATGAGCAGTTCTTC.

This clone was picked up one time. V usage is TRBV5-6 and J usage is TRBJ1-2, with D possibly TRBD1 on 6 matching bases. The length of the CDR3 is 14 residues. CDR1 and CDR2 (germline): SGHDT, YYEEEE. Trimming pared 10 bases from V and 8 bases from J, leaving 24 bases between. The DNA for the CDR3 is TGTGCCGGTGGGGTGGGGGCCGCCTTGGGAGGCTACACCTTC. Amino acids: CAGGVGAALGGYTF.

V and J are TRBV5-1 and TRBJ2-7; the D gene is possibly TRBD2 (6 bases). Deletions cut 0 bases from V and 3 bases from J, with 7 bases between. The V gene's germline CDR1 is SGHRS and CDR2 YFSETQ. CDR3 length: 13 amino acids. CDR3 nucleotides: TGCGCCAGCAGCTTGGCGCGGGGCTACGAGCAGTACTTC. Its translation is CASSLARGYEQYF.

V is TRBV7-9 and J is TRBJ2-7; D gene unclear. Deletions cut 1 base from V and 5 bases from J, with 12 bases between. Per germline, CDR1 SEHNR and CDR2 FQNEAQ (reference sequence). This CDR3 is 14 amino acids long. Written as DNA, the CDR3 is TGTGCCAGCAGCTTAGTAGCTCTTGTCGACGAGCAGTACTTC. Encoded protein: CASSLVALVDEQYF.

The chain uses TRBV4-2 and TRBJ2-5; TRBD2 might be the D (5 bases). The CDR3 has 15 residues. Germline CDR1 is LGHNA and CDR2 is YNFKEQ. V gave up 4 bases and J gave up 2 bases, with 14 bases separating them. The CDR3 coding sequence is TGTGCCAGCAGCCCCCGGGGATTCTTTCAAGAGACCCAGTACTTC. It is translated as CASSPRGFFQETQYF.

The chain recombines TRBV7-2 with TRBJ2-1; 9 bases fit TRBD2. Germline values: CDR1 SGHTA, CDR2 FQGNSA. This CDR3 spans 13 amino acids. The J segment lost 12 bases and the V segment lost 4 bases, leaving 7 bases of the junction unmatched. CDR3 protein: CASSSQRGERQFF. The CDR3 nucleotides are TGTGCCAGCAGCTCCCAGCGGGGGGAACGGCAGTTCTTC.

V usage is TRBV2 and J usage is TRBJ1-4; no definite D call. V lost 8 bases, J lost 10 bases, and 17 bases lay in between. The CDR3 sequence is 13 residues long. CDR1 and CDR2 (germline): SNHLY, FYNNEI. The CDR3 sequence is CASAPNIGVKLFF. Written as DNA, the CDR3 is TGTGCCAGCGCGCCGAACATTGGAGTAAAACTGTTTTTT.

Note on this clone: Other DNA sequences in this sample translate to the same CDR3. V and J are TRBV4-3 and TRBJ1-2; no clear D. CDR1 is LGHNA and CDR2 is YSLEER in the germline V gene. The V gene lost 0 bases and the J gene lost 8 bases, with 13 bases spanning the gap. This CDR3 is 14 amino acids long. This CDR3 reads CASSQDDALGGYTF. The CDR3 bases are TGCGCCAGCAGCCAAGATGACGCACTTGGGGGCTACACCTTC.

This clone was recorded only once. This rearrangement joins TRBV6-6 to TRBJ2-3, with a possible D match to TRBD2 (6 bases). V shed 7 bases and J shed 1 base, with 18 bases lying between them. Germline V gene data show CDR1 as MNHNY and CDR2 as SVGAGI (reference sequence). This CDR3 has 16 amino acids. The CDR3 DNA follows: TGTGCCAGCATCGACGGGCTAGCGAGAGGCACAGATACGCAGTATTTT. It translates to CASIDGLARGTDTQYF.

This clone has more than one count but fewer than ten. This chain connects TRBV28 to TRBJ1-1; maybe TRBD1 (5 bases). Trimming took off 2 bases at V and 4 bases at J, with 11 bases between the two ends. CDR3 length: 14 residues. Germline CDR1 is MDHEN and CDR2 is SYDVKM. The CDR3 loop is CASSLGGDSTEAFF. DNA for the CDR3: TGTGCCAGCAGTTTAGGCGGGGACTCCACTGAAGCTTTCTTT.

This clone was counted a few times. The V and J genes are TRBV19 and TRBJ1-6; the D is unclear. Germline CDR1 and CDR2: LNHDA and SQIVND (reference sequence). This CDR3 has 15 amino acids. V was trimmed by 1 base and J by 6 bases, leaving 10 bases between them. The CDR3 here is CASSIVPASNSPLHF. The CDR3 region has the DNA TGTGCCAGTAGTATAGTGCCAGCCTCTAATTCACCCCTCCACTTT.

The table lists this clone with a few counts. CDR3: CASSEARSFRGSTEAFF. The CDR3 bases are TGTGCCAGCAGTGAAGCGCGTTCATTCAGGGGGAGTACTGAAGCTTTCTTT. The rearrangement joins TRBV6-1 to TRBJ1-1; 7 bases match TRBD1. The germline gives CDR1 MNHNS, CDR2 SASEGT. The CDR3 length is 17 residues. The J segment lost 5 bases and the V segment lost 0 bases, leaving 12 bases of the junction unmatched.

This clone was detected once. The chain couples TRBV18 to TRBJ2-3; D not certain. CDR3 size: 13 residues. Germline V gene data show CDR1 as KGHSH and CDR2 as LQKENI. V was cut by 0 bases and J by 6 bases, with 7 bases left in between. In nucleotides, the CDR3 is TGTGCCAGCTCACCACCCTCCTCCGATACGCAGTATTTT. It encodes CASSPPSSDTQYF.